Below are 26 T cell receptor beta chains sequenced from a single sample in a study of identical twins. A single record per CDR3 protein comes from TCRdb applying MiXCR to the 5' RACE reads. Among hundreds of thousands of distinct CDR3 sequences listed, about 20% were seen once. This same sample was also taken into another study, of T cells expressing NK-cell markers.

Sequenced: PBMCs. These receptors originate from a young woman in good health.

This clonotype occurred many times. Sequence at one end of the junction differs from germline and may be a read error. The CDR3 region is CASSLAETGELFF. The CDR3, as DNA: TGTGCCAGCAGTCTAGCGGAGACCGGGGAGCTGTTTTTT. This chain uses TRBV12-3 or TRBV12-4 with TRBJ2-2; 7 nucleotides line up with TRBD2. This CDR3 comprises 13 residues.

The chain couples TRBV24-1 to TRBJ2-3; D is tentatively TRBD1 or TRBD2 (5 bases each). The CDR3 is made up of 13 amino acids. CDR1 and CDR2 from the germline V gene are KGHDR and SFDVKD. Trimming stripped 9 bases from V and 2 bases from J, with 11 bases between. CDR3 region: CATGGWDTDTQYF. The CDR3 DNA reads TGTGCCACCGGGGGTTGGGACACAGATACGCAGTATTTT.

This clonotype was found a few times. The rearrangement links TRBV20-1 to TRBJ2-3; D gene unclear. Germline CDR1 DFQATT, CDR2 SNEGSKA (reference sequence). The V gene lost 0 bases and the J gene lost 4 bases, with 14 bases spanning the gap. The CDR3 covers 15 residues. As DNA, the CDR3 is TGCAGTGCTAGAGATCCAGGTATCTTGGCAGATACGCAGTATTTT. Translating gives CSARDPGILADTQYF.

V usage is TRBV2 and J usage is TRBJ2-7, with TRBD2 matching over 14 bases. Germline loops: CDR1 SNHLY, CDR2 FYNNEI. The CDR3 is 15 residues long. V was pared by 6 bases and J by 0 bases, with 1 base of the junction left unmatched. The CDR3 sequence is CASSGLAGGSYEQYF. In nucleotides, the CDR3 is TGTGCCAGCAGCGGACTAGCGGGGGGCTCCTACGAGCAGTACTTC.

The rearrangement uses TRBV9 and TRBJ2-1, with 8 positions matching TRBD1. V lost 4 bases, J lost 0 bases, and 3 bases stayed unmatched. Germline V lookup: CDR1 SGDLS, CDR2 YYNGEE. The CDR3 runs to 15 residues. The CDR3 DNA reads TGTGCCAGCAGCAACGGACAGGGCTCCTACAATGAGCAGTTCTTC. The encoded protein is CASSNGQGSYNEQFF.

There are a few counts of this clonotype. V usage is TRBV6-2 or TRBV6-3 and J usage is TRBJ2-1; D ambiguous. The CDR3 sequence is 12 residues long. Per germline, CDR1 MNHEY and CDR2 SVGEGT. The V and J ends lost 8 bases and 4 bases respectively, with 9 bases between them. CDR3 sequence reads: CASDAGYNEQFF. The DNA for the CDR3 is TGTGCCAGCGACGCTGGTTACAATGAGCAGTTCTTC.

The V gene is TRBV4-3, the J gene TRBJ2-1, with 7 nucleotides matching TRBD2. The CDR3 is 15 amino acids. CDR1 and CDR2 (germline): LGHNA, YSLEER. V dropped 1 base and J dropped 8; count of bases not matched to a gene: 8. The CDR3 bases are TGCGCCAGCAGCCAAGGTGGGAGGGCCGCTGATGAGCAGTTCTTC. It encodes CASSQGGRAADEQFF.

The rearrangement uses TRBV12-3 or TRBV12-4 and TRBJ2-3; TRBD2 agrees at 16 bases. CDR3 length: 18 residues. The ends lost 4 bases at V and 2 bases at J; junction bases unmatched: 6. The CDR3 region has the DNA TGTGCCAGCAGTTACGGGACTAGCGGGGGGGTCATCACAGATACGCAGTATTTT. It codes for CASSYGTSGGVITDTQYF.

The genes are TRBV3-1 and TRBJ2-7, with D unresolved. The CDR3 covers 11 residues. Looked up from germline, CDR1 is LGHDT and CDR2 is YNNKEL (reference sequence). V shed 5 bases and J shed 6 bases, with 8 bases lying between them. The chain's CDR3 is CASSTRSEQYF. The CDR3 nucleotides read TGTGCCAGCAGCACCCGGAGCGAGCAGTACTTC.

The chain employs TRBV20-1 and TRBJ2-2; tentatively, D is TRBD2 (5 bases). The V gene lost 3 bases and the J gene lost 5 bases, with 19 bases spanning the gap. Per germline, CDR1 DFQATT and CDR2 SNEGSKA (reference sequence). CDR3 length equals 16 residues. CDR3 sequence: CSASPRASYPTGELFF. Written as DNA, the CDR3 is TGCAGTGCTAGCCCCCGGGCTAGCTATCCGACCGGGGAGCTGTTTTTT.

This chain uses TRBV6-1 with TRBJ2-2, with D tentatively TRBD2 (6 bases). Germline lookup yields CDR1 MNHNS and CDR2 SASEGT. V lost 1 base and J 3 bases, leaving 9 bases between the germline ends. The CDR3 is made up of 15 amino acids. The chain's CDR3 is CASSEGREYTGELFF. The CDR3 region has the DNA TGTGCCAGCAGTGAAGGTCGGGAGTACACCGGGGAGCTGTTTTTT.

This clonotype was picked up a small number of times. V is TRBV12-3 or TRBV12-4 and J is TRBJ1-2; the match to TRBD1 covers 9 bases. V dropped 1 base and J dropped 5; count of bases not matched to a gene: 5. This CDR3 contains 15 residues. CDR3 DNA sequence: TGTGCCAGCAGTTTAGGGCCACAGGGGGCATATGGCTACACCTTC. It encodes CASSLGPQGAYGYTF.

In nucleotides, the CDR3 is TGTGCCACCAAGGGTTTCACCGGGGAGCTGTTTTTT. Amino acids: CATKGFTGELFF. The chain links TRBV10-3 to TRBJ2-2; D gene uncertain. The CDR3 length is 12 residues. Germline V gene lookup returns CDR1 ENHRY and CDR2 SYGVKD. V lost 10 bases to trimming and J lost 4 bases, with 10 bases between them.

The chain carries TRBV5-1 and TRBJ2-3; D may be TRBD1 or TRBD2 (6 bases each). CDR1 and CDR2 (germline): SGHRS, YFSETQ. With 0 bases removed from V and 6 bases from J, the gap between germline ends came to 11 bases. This CDR3 region has 14 residues. The CDR3 here is CASSLDGGRDTQYF. CDR3 in DNA: TGCGCCAGCAGCTTGGACGGGGGCAGGGATACGCAGTATTTT.

The rearrangement links TRBV20-1 to TRBJ2-2; 8 bases line up with TRBD2. V trimming: 5 bases; J trimming: 1 base; junction bases outside the gene matches: 3. CDR1 and CDR2 (germline): DFQATT, SNEGSKA (reference sequence). This CDR3 has 14 amino acids. The CDR3 sequence is CSAALAGNTGELFF. The CDR3 region has the DNA TGCAGTGCTGCGCTAGCGGGGAACACCGGGGAGCTGTTTTTT.

This clonotype occurred a few times. In DNA form, the CDR3 reads TGTGCCAGCAGCAGACAGGGTTTTAACACTGAAGCTTTCTTT. Amino acids: CASSRQGFNTEAFF. The chain employs TRBV6-1 and TRBJ1-1, with 7 nucleotides matching TRBD1. This CDR3 is 14 amino acids long. The V gene's germline CDR1 is MNHNS and CDR2 SASEGT. The J segment lost 2 bases and the V segment lost 6 bases, leaving 6 bases of the junction unmatched.

The chain has TRBV15 and TRBJ2-7; 7 bases map to TRBD2. V shed 4 bases and J 4 bases; nucleotides not matched to a gene: 10. The CDR3 covers 15 residues. Germline loops: CDR1 LNHNV, CDR2 YYDKDF (reference sequence). In DNA form, the CDR3 reads TGTGCCACCAGCACCTCGACTAGCCTTCATTACGAGCAGTACTTC. Encoded protein: CATSTSTSLHYEQYF.

Notes on this clonotype: Its ends do not fully match the called genes, so a read error is possible. V gene TRBV9 combines with J gene TRBJ2-3; 8 bases map to TRBD2. The CDR3 covers 16 residues. Germline V CDR1 and CDR2: SGDLS, YYNGEE. This CDR3 is CASSVESGGSTDPQYF. DNA for the CDR3: TGTGCCAGCAGCGTCGAAAGCGGGGGTAGCACAGATCCGCAGTATTTT.

This clonotype showed up just a few times. V gene TRBV6-2 or TRBV6-3 combines with J gene TRBJ2-3; 15 bases are shared with TRBD2. This CDR3 comprises 19 residues. CDR1 and CDR2 from the germline V gene are MNHEY and SVGEGT. V was pared by 4 bases and J by 2 bases, with 10 bases of the junction left unmatched. The CDR3 spells CASSLGLAGGRRATDTQYF. The CDR3 coding sequence is TGTGCCAGCAGTTTGGGACTAGCGGGAGGAAGGAGGGCCACAGATACGCAGTATTTT.

The rearrangement uses TRBV5-5 and TRBJ2-7; TRBD2 agrees at 7 bases. V was pared by 0 bases and J by 1 base, with 1 base of the junction left unmatched. Germline CDR1 SGHKS, CDR2 YYEKEE (reference sequence). The CDR3 covers 14 residues. The CDR3 protein is CASSLVRESYEQYF. In nucleotides, the CDR3 is TGTGCCAGCAGCTTGGTGCGGGAGTCCTACGAGCAGTACTTC.

This clonotype was found a few times. Sequence at one end of the junction differs from germline and may be a read error. The chain couples TRBV5-1 to TRBJ2-5; 9 bases align to TRBD2. CDR1 SGHRS and CDR2 YFSETQ come from the germline V gene. There are 15 residues in the CDR3. DNA for the CDR3: TGCGCCAGCACCTTGGAGGCGGGGGGGCTGGAGACCCAGTACTTC. The encoded protein is CASTLEAGGLETQYF.

At least ten counts were recorded for this clonotype. The V gene is TRBV12-3 or TRBV12-4, the J gene TRBJ2-1, with 9 bases fitting TRBD2. J gave up 14 bases and V 5 bases, and 4 bases lay outside the gene matches. This CDR3 comprises 11 residues. The CDR3 reads CASSRTSDKFF. The CDR3 DNA reads TGTGCCAGCAGTCGGACTAGCGATAAGTTCTTC.

This clonotype was counted a few times. The rearrangement uses TRBV20-1 and TRBJ1-4, with 8 nucleotides matching TRBD1. V lost 5 bases and J lost 8; bases outside the gene matches: 7. This CDR3 contains 13 residues. From germline, CDR1 is DFQATT and CDR2 SNEGSKA (reference sequence). Written as DNA, the CDR3 is TGCAGTGCTCAGGACAGGGTAGAAGAAAAACTGTTTTTT. It codes for CSAQDRVEEKLFF.

This clonotype has more than one count but fewer than ten. V and J are TRBV4-3 and TRBJ2-2, with a tentative D call TRBD2 (6 bases). The CDR3 is 13 residues long. Trimming pared 2 bases from V and 6 bases from J, leaving 7 bases between. In germline, CDR1 is LGHNA, CDR2 YSLEER. CDR3 DNA sequence: TGCGCCAGCAGCCAATGGGAGGCCGGGGAGCTGTTTTTT. Its protein is CASSQWEAGELFF.

This clonotype was counted a few times. CDR3 region: CASSLTLAGTYEQYF. CDR3 nucleotide sequence: TGTGCCAGCAGTTTAACCCTAGCGGGGACCTACGAGCAGTACTTC. The rearrangement uses TRBV27 and TRBJ2-7, with 9 bases fitting TRBD2. The length of the CDR3 is 15 residues. Looked up from germline, CDR1 is MNHEY and CDR2 is SMNVEV (reference sequence). V lost 2 bases, J lost 2 bases, and 4 bases stayed unmatched.

CDR3 region: CASSSQHLINEQFF. CDR3 DNA: TGTGCCAGCAGCTCCCAACACCTTATCAATGAGCAGTTCTTC. V usage is TRBV7-2 and J usage is TRBJ2-1; D remains unclear. V gave up 4 bases and J gave up 6 bases, with 13 bases separating them. This CDR3 spans 14 amino acids. Germline CDR1 is SGHTA and CDR2 is FQGNSA.